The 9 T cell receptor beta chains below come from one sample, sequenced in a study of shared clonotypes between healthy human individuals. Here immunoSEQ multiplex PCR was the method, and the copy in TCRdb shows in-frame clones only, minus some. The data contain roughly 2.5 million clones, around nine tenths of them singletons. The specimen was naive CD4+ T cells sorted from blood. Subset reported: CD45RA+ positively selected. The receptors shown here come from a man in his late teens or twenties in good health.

CDR3 protein: CASSFTGGSNEKLFF. CDR3 sequence (DNA): TGTGCCAGCAGCTTTACAGGGGGATCTAATGAAAAACTGTTTTTT. The chain carries TRBV7-9 and TRBJ1-4; 8 nucleotides match TRBD1. Germline V gene lookup returns CDR1 SEHNR and CDR2 FQNEAQ (reference sequence). V was clipped by 3 bases and J by 3 bases; unmatched bases: 3. The length of the CDR3 is 15 residues.

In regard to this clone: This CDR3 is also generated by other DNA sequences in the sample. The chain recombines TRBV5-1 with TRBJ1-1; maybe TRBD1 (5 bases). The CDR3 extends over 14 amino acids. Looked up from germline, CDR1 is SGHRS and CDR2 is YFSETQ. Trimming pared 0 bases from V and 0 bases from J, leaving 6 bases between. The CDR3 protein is CASSLGGVNTEAFF. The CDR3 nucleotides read TGCGCCAGCAGCTTGGGGGGCGTGAACACTGAAGCTTTCTTT.

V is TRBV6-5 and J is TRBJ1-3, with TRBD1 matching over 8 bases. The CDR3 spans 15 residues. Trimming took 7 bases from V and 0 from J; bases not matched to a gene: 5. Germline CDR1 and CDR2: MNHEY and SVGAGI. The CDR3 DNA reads TGTGCCAGCAACTCCGGGACAGGCTCTGGAAACACCATATATTTT. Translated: CASNSGTGSGNTIYF.

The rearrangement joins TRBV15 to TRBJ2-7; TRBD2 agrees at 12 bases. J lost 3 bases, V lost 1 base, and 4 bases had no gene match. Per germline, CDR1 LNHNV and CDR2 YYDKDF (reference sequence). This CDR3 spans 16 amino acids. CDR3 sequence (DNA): TGTGCCACCAGCAGAGCCCGACTAGCGGGAGTCTACGAGCAGTACTTC. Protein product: CATSRARLAGVYEQYF.

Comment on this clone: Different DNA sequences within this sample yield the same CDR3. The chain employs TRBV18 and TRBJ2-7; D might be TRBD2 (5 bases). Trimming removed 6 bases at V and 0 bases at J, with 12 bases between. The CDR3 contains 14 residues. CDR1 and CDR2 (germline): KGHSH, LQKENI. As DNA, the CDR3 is TGTGCCAGCTCCCCTGCTGGGAGCTCCTACGAGCAGTACTTC. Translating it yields CASSPAGSSYEQYF.

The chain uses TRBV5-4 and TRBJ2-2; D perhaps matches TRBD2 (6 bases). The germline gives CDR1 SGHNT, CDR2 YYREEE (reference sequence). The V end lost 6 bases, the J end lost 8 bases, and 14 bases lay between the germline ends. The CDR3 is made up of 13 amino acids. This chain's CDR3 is CASTLRDSGELFF. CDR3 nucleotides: TGTGCCAGCACCCTGCGGGATTCGGGGGAGCTGTTTTTT.

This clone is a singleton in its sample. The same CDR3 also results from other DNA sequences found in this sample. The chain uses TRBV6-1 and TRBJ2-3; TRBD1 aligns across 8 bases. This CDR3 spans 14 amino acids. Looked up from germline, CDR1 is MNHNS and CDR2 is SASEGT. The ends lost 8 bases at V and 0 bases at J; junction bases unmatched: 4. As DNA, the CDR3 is TGTGCCAGCTCCGGACAGGGAAGCACAGATACGCAGTATTTT. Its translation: CASSGQGSTDTQYF.

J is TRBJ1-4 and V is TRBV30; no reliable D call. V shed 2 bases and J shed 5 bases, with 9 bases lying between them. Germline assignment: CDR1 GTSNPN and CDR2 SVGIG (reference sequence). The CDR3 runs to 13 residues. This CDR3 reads CAWSSGRNEKLFF. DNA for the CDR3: TGTGCCTGGAGTAGCGGCAGGAATGAAAAACTGTTTTTT.

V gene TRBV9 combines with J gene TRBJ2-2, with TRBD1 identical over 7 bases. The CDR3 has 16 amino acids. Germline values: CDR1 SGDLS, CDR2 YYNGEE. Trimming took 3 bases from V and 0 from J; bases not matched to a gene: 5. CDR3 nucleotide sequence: TGTGCCAGCAGCGGATACAGGGGACCGAACACCGGGGAGCTGTTTTTT. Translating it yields CASSGYRGPNTGELFF. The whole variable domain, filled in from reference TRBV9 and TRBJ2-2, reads DSGVTQTPKHLITATGQRVTLRCSPRSGDLSVYWYQQSLDQGLQFLIQYYNGEERAKGNILERFSAQQFPDLHSELNLSSLELGDSALYFCASSGYRGPNTGELFFGEGSRLTVL.